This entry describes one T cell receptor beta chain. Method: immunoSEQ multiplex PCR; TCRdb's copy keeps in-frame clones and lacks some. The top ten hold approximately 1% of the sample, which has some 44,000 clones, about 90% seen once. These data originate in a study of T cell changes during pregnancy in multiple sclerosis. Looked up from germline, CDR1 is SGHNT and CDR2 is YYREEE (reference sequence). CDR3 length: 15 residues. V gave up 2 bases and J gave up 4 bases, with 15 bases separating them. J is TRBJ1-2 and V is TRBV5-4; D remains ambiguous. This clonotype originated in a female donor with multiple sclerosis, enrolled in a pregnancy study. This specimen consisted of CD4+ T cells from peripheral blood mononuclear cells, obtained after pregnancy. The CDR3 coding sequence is TGTGCCAGCAGCTTTCTTGGGCAGACCCGCTATGGCTACACCTTC. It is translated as CASSFLGQTRYGYTF.